The rows below give T cell receptor beta chains drawn from one sample of a study of technical replicates of blood from a handful of donors. Method: immunoSEQ multiplex PCR; TCRdb's copy keeps in-frame clones and lacks some. The sample holds some 70,000 clones, 90% to 95% seen once. The sample comprised PBMCs. The receptors derive from a human donor in good health. Some clones in this sample may be carry-over from other donors' samples. Each CDR3 is given with its conserved first and last residue. A D gene is named only where the DNA matches it firmly. Only part of the rows carry a size: once, few, many, or a class if the clone is expanded.

clone size	V gene	J gene	CDR3 length	D gene	CDR3 protein	CDR3 DNA
NA	TRBV6-4	TRBJ1-2	11	NA	CASSDLRGYTF	TGTGCCAGCAGTGACCTGCGGGGCTACACCTTC
NA	TRBV9	TRBJ1-5	14	TRBD1	CASSEGTDHQPQHF	TGTGCCAGCAGCGAGGGGACAGATCATCAGCCCCAGCATTTT
NA	TRBV7-8	TRBJ2-2	15	NA	CASSLGSGGSGELFF	TGTGCCAGCAGCTTAGGTTCCGGCGGGTCCGGGGAGCTGTTTTTT
NA	TRBV10-3	TRBJ2-7	12	TRBD1	CANSDRDYEQYF	TGTGCCAATTCGGACAGGGACTACGAGCAGTACTTC
once	TRBV5-5	TRBJ1-2	14	TRBD1	CASSFWTGGDGYTF	TGTGCCAGCAGCTTCTGGACAGGGGGCGATGGCTACACCTTC
NA	TRBV5-6	TRBJ1-6	13	NA	CASGREGNSPLHF	TGTGCCTCCGGGCGGGAAGGTAATTCACCCCTCCACTTT
NA	TRBV6-4	TRBJ2-1	14	NA	CASSDSGLLSEQFF	TGTGCCAGCAGTGACTCGGGCTTATTATCTGAGCAGTTCTTC
NA	TRBV6-6	TRBJ2-7	15	TRBD1	CASGYRDRPPYEQYF	TGTGCCAGCGGATACCGGGACAGGCCTCCCTACGAGCAGTACTTC
NA	TRBV27	TRBJ2-3	16	NA	CASSLSAVGYTDTQYF	TGTGCCAGCAGTTTATCTGCGGTCGGGTACACAGATACGCAGTATTTT
NA	TRBV6-4	TRBJ2-3	16	TRBD2	CASSDSPGGTTDTQYF	TGTGCCAGCAGTGACTCTCCGGGGGGAACAACAGATACGCAGTATTTT
NA	TRBV29-1	TRBJ1-1	12	NA	CSAEGGAAEAFF	TGCAGCGCAGAGGGGGGGGCGGCTGAAGCTTTCTTT
few	TRBV7-9	TRBJ1-1	13	NA	CASSLQGDTEAFF	TGTGCCAGCAGCTTACAAGGGGACACTGAAGCTTTCTTT
NA	TRBV4-3	TRBJ2-3	13	NA	CASSTGSTDTQYF	TGCGCCAGCAGTACGGGGAGCACAGATACGCAGTATTTT
NA	TRBV7-6	TRBJ2-2	19	NA	CASSPWGIINVRETGELFF	TGTGCCAGCAGTCCATGGGGTATCATTAATGTCCGGGAAACCGGGGAGCTGTTTTTT
NA	TRBV7-3	TRBJ2-3	13	NA	CASSSDRRDTQYF	TGTGCCAGCAGCTCAGACCGGCGGGATACGCAGTATTTT
NA	TRBV6-5	TRBJ2-3	16	TRBD2	CASSYGLAGGFVTQYF	TGTGCCAGCAGTTACGGTCTAGCGGGGGGATTTGTTACGCAGTATTTT
NA	TRBV4-2	TRBJ2-7	15	TRBD1	CASSQEGGLQYEQYF	TGTGCCAGCAGCCAAGAAGGGGGCCTTCAATACGAGCAGTACTTC
NA	TRBV18	TRBJ2-2	17	TRBD2	CASSNSSGTPHTGELFF	TGTGCCAGCTCAAATTCCAGCGGGACGCCCCACACCGGGGAGCTGTTTTTT
few	TRBV5-6	TRBJ1-1	14	NA	CASSLLREDTEAFF	TGTGCCAGCAGCTTGCTGCGGGAGGACACTGAAGCTTTCTTT
NA	TRBV6-1	TRBJ2-2	15	NA	CASSPKGGDTGELFF	TGTGCCAGCAGTCCTAAGGGGGGGGACACCGGGGAGCTGTTTTTT
many	TRBV2	TRBJ2-1	15	NA	CASSFPIQSYNEQFF	TGTGCCAGCAGTTTTCCTATCCAATCCTACAATGAGCAGTTCTTC
NA	TRBV29-1	TRBJ2-5	13	NA	CSVEPRGGETQYF	TGCAGCGTTGAGCCAAGGGGGGGAGAGACCCAGTACTTC
NA	TRBV6-5	TRBJ2-3	14	TRBD2	CASSPAGGRDTQYF	TGTGCCAGCAGCCCAGCGGGGGGTAGGGATACGCAGTATTTT
NA	TRBV10-3	TRBJ2-7	13	NA	CAISDGRVSVEYF	TGTGCCATCAGTGATGGCAGGGTGTCAGTGGAGTACTTC
once	TRBV20-1	TRBJ2-1	11	NA	CSGGTRDGQFF	TGCAGTGGAGGAACGCGGGATGGACAGTTCTTC
NA	TRBV7-6	TRBJ2-1	13	NA	CASSFGLYNEQFF	TGTGCCAGCAGCTTTGGACTCTACAATGAGCAGTTCTTC
NA	TRBV6-5	TRBJ2-7	15	TRBD1	CASQGAGGRSYEQYF	TGTGCCAGTCAGGGGGCAGGGGGAAGGTCCTACGAGCAGTACTTC
NA	TRBV7-2	TRBJ2-1	15	NA	CASSSGLADYNEQFF	TGTGCCAGCAGCTCCGGACTGGCCGACTACAATGAGCAGTTCTTC
NA	TRBV19	TRBJ1-2	13	NA	CASSIEGDRGYTF	TGTGCCAGTAGTATTGAGGGGGATCGTGGCTACACCTTC
once	TRBV10-3	TRBJ1-4	11	TRBD1	CAIGTGEKLFF	TGTGCCATAGGGACAGGGGAAAAACTGTTTTTT
NA	TRBV11-2	TRBJ2-5	13	TRBD2	CASSPTSTETQYF	TGTGCCAGCAGCCCGACTAGCACGGAGACCCAGTACTTC
NA	TRBV9	TRBJ2-1	18	TRBD2	CASSAEGRGAPLGNEQFF	TGTGCCAGCAGCGCCGAAGGGCGGGGGGCGCCTTTAGGGAATGAGCAGTTCTTC
few	TRBV6-1	TRBJ2-2	12	NA	CASSPGVGELFF	TGTGCCAGCAGTCCCGGTGTCGGGGAGCTGTTTTTT
NA	TRBV9	TRBJ2-2	15	NA	CASSVEYYESGELFF	TGTGCCAGCAGCGTAGAATATTATGAGTCCGGGGAGCTGTTTTTT
NA	TRBV6-5	TRBJ2-5	16	TRBD1	CASSYLGTGVEETQYF	TGTGCCAGCAGTTACCTCGGGACAGGGGTGGAAGAGACCCAGTACTTC
NA	TRBV11-2	TRBJ1-1	15	TRBD1	CASSQPRGVNTEAFF	TGTGCCAGCAGCCAACCCAGGGGGGTGAACACTGAAGCTTTCTTT
NA	TRBV7-3	TRBJ2-5	14	NA	CASSLGGASETQYF	TGTGCCAGCAGCTTAGGTGGAGCGTCGGAGACCCAGTACTTC
NA	TRBV5-8	TRBJ2-7	14	NA	CASSLLEIYHEQYF	TGTGCCAGCAGCTTGCTGGAGATTTACCACGAGCAGTACTTC
NA	TRBV27	TRBJ2-7	16	TRBD2	CASSYRATSGPYEQYF	TGTGCCAGCAGTTACCGGGCGACTAGCGGGCCCTACGAGCAGTACTTC
NA	TRBV4-3	TRBJ2-4	13	NA	CASSHGHKDIQYF	TGCGCCAGCAGCCACGGACATAAGGACATTCAGTACTTC
NA	TRBV7-9	TRBJ1-3	15	TRBD1	CASSPTGTSGNTIYF	TGTGCCAGCAGCCCGACAGGGACCTCTGGAAACACCATATATTTT
NA	TRBV7-9	TRBJ2-7	18	TRBD1	CASSPKTTGTGGRYEQYF	TGTGCCAGCAGCCCGAAGACGACTGGGACAGGGGGCCGCTACGAGCAGTACTTC
NA	TRBV28	TRBJ2-5	17	TRBD2	CASSLWTSGMVQETQYF	TGTGCCAGCAGTTTATGGACTAGCGGGATGGTCCAAGAGACCCAGTACTTC
NA	TRBV27	TRBJ2-1	15	TRBD2	CASSLVAGDYNEQFF	TGTGCCAGCAGTTTAGTAGCGGGAGATTACAATGAGCAGTTCTTC
NA	TRBV4-1	TRBJ1-1	15	NA	CASSHPPAGHTEAFF	TGCGCCAGCAGCCATCCTCCCGCGGGTCACACTGAAGCTTTCTTT